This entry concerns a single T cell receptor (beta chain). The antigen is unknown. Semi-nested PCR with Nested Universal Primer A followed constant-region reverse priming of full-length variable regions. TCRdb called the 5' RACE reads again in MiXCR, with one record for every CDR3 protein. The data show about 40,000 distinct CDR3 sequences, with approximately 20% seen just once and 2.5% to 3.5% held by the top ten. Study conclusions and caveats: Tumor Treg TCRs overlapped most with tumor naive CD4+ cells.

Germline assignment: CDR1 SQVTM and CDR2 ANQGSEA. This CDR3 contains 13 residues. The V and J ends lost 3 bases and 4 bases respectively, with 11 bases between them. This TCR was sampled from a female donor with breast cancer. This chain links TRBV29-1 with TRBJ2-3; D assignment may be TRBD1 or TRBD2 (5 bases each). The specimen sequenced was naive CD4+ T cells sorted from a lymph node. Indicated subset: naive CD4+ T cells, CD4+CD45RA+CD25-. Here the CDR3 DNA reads TGCAGCGTTGAGGGACCAGCCGCAGATACGCAGTATTTT. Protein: CSVEGPAADTQYF.